The clone carrying this T cell receptor (beta chain) appeared a few times. Its antigen remains unidentified. Between the trimmed V and J ends, which lost 4 bases and 10 bases, there was a span of 10 bases. This CDR3 comprises 12 residues. This sample stems from a study of T-cell memory formation after mild COVID-19. Findings and caveats of the study: Memory cells collected pre-infection included some clones that later responded, suggesting cross-reactive memory joined.

TCRdb analysed the 5' RACE reads with MiXCR anew, one entry per CDR3 protein. This table has approximately 580,000 distinct CDR3 sequences, around 21% appearing once. V and J are TRBV12-3 or TRBV12-4 and TRBJ1-4; a possible D gene is TRBD1 (5 bases). The TCR comes from an adult woman who had mild COVID-19 (a few samples of this study predate the infection). Cell type and time point are not known. The sample comprised PBMCs or a T cell subset sorted from them (not recorded which). CDR3 sequence: CASSSREGKLFF. The CDR3 region has the DNA TGTGCCAGCAGTTCCAGGGAGGGAAAACTGTTTTTT.